The clone carrying this T cell receptor (beta chain) was detected ten times or more. Antigen specificity is unknown. Preparation of the TCRbeta library involved a method that used unique molecular identifiers. Using its own MiXCR run on the PCR reads, TCRdb lists one record per CDR3 protein. The sample records 900,000 or so distinct CDR3 sequences, around 17% being singletons. This specimen belongs to a study of T-cell reconstitution after alpha-beta-depleted transplantation in children. The CDR3 totals 16 residues. Germline V CDR1 and CDR2: DFQATT, SNEGSKA (reference sequence). Deletions cut 0 bases from V and 2 bases from J, with 17 bases between. General observations from the study: Alpha-beta T cells present about two months after transplant were reported to originate from several hundred expanded graft clones.

The sequencing used PBMCs, mostly from graft donor cells, collected 360 days after TCRalphabeta/CD19-depleted stem cell transplant. The clonotype was recovered from a male patient between 5 and 17 years old who had a stem cell transplant for acute lymphoblastic leukemia, so the T cells may come from the graft donor. The V gene is TRBV20-1, the J gene TRBJ2-7, with a possible D match to TRBD1 (5 bases). The DNA for the CDR3 is TGCAGTGCTAGAGATAGCTTTCGGACACAGACCTACGAGCAGTACTTC. It encodes CSARDSFRTQTYEQYF.